This T cell receptor (beta chain) was profiled in a study of T cell responses to AZD1222 COVID-19 vaccine. Overall study context: Second-dose groups at about 4 or about 12 weeks were pooled. Study conclusions and caveats: Two AZD1222 administrations were followed by greater Spike-specific TCR breadth and depth. Nearly half of spike-specific TCRs reportedly target variant regions that are unmutated in the B.1.351 and B.1.1.7 variants. The donor group comprised mostly white British people and more females; the analysis possibly underestimated clonal diversity.

About this clone: Its antigen remains unidentified.

The table came from immunoSEQ multiplex PCR; TCRdb's copy has only in-frame clones and leaves some out. This sample has around 130,000 clones, with 80% to 90% found just once. The sample in question was peripheral blood, obtained on day 0 of AZD1222 vaccination. The TCR sequence derives from an adult in good health.

CDR3 DNA sequence: TGCGCCAGCAGCCCGGGACTAGCCGACATCAAAAACATTCAGTACTTC. It translates to CASSPGLADIKNIQYF. The gene calls are TRBV4-3 and TRBJ2-4; 9 nucleotides match TRBD2. Germline V gene sequence: CDR1 LGHNA, CDR2 YSLEER. CDR3 length: 16 amino acids. Trimming took 4 bases from V and 3 from J; bases not matched to a gene: 7.